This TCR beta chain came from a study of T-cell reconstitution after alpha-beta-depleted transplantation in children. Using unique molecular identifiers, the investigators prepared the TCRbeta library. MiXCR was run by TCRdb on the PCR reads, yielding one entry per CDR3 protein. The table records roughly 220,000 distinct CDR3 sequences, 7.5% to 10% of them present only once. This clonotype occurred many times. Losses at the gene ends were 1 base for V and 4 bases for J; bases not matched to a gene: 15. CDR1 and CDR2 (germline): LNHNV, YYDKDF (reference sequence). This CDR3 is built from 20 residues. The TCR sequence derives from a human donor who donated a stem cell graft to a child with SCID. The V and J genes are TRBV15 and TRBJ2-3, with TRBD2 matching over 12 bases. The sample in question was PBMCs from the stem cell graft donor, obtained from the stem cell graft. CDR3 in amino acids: CATSRGRSSGGAFVPDTQYF. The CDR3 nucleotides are TGTGCCACCAGCAGAGGCCGTTCTAGCGGGGGGGCCTTCGTGCCAGATACGCAGTATTTT.